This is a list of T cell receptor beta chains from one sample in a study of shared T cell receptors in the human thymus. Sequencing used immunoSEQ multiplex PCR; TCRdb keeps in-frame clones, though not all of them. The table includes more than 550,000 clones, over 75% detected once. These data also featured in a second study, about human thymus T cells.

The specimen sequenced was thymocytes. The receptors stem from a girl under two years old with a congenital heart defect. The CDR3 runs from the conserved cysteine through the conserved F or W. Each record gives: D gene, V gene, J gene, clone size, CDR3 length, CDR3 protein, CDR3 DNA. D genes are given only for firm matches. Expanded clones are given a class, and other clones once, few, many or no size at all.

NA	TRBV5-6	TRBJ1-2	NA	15	CASSLALTAHYGYTF	TGTGCCAGCAGCTTGGCCTTGACAGCTCACTATGGCTACACCTTC
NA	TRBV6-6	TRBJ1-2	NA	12	CASSNNTYGYTF	TGTGCCAGCAGTAATAACACCTATGGCTACACCTTC
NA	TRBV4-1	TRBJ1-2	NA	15	CASSQIILGADRYTF	TGCGCCAGCAGCCAAATAATCCTGGGGGCGGATCGCTACACCTTC
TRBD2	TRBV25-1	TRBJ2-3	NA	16	CASSGPGTSSRDTQYF	TGTGCCAGCAGTGGTCCCGGGACTAGCAGTAGGGATACGCAGTATTTT
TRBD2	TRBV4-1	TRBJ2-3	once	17	CASSQVERGPRWNTQYF	TGCGCCAGCAGCCAAGTTGAGCGGGGGCCGCGGTGGAATACGCAGTATTTT
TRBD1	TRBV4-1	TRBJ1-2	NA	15	CASSQEQGKNYGYTF	TGCGCCAGCAGCCAAGAACAGGGGAAGAACTATGGCTACACCTTC
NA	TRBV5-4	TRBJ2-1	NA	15	CASSPYRGGINEQFF	TGTGCCAGCAGCCCCTACAGGGGAGGTATCAATGAGCAGTTCTTC
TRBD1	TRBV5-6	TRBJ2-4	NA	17	CASSLGGTGGSKNIQYF	TGTGCCAGCAGCTTGGGCGGGACAGGGGGTTCCAAAAACATTCAGTACTTC
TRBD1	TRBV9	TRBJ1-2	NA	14	CASSPQGAVRGYTF	TGTGCCAGCAGCCCCCAGGGGGCGGTGAGAGGCTACACCTTC
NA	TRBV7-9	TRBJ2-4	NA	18	CASSFRGPSDLAKNIQYF	TGTGCCAGCAGCTTTCGAGGCCCGAGTGATTTAGCCAAAAACATTCAGTACTTC
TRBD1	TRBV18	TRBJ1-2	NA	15	CASSLIGQGTYGYTF	TGTGCCAGCTCACTTATAGGACAGGGCACCTATGGCTACACCTTC
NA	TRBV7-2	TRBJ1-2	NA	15	CASSSGQLENYGYTF	TGTGCCAGCAGCTCCGGACAGCTAGAGAACTATGGCTACACCTTC
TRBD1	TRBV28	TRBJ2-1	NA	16	CASSSLDRGSYNEQFF	TGTGCCAGCAGTTCGTTAGACAGGGGGTCCTACAATGAGCAGTTCTTC